This T cell receptor (beta chain) was recovered during a study of cytomegalovirus exposure and HLA in healthy donors. Vbeta (60) and Jbeta (13) primers were used in the PCR. Measured with immunoSEQ multiplex PCR; TCRdb has only the in-frame clones, and not every one. The data hold 78,000 or so clones, with approximately 65% observed a single time. Germline V gene lookup returns CDR1 GTSNPN and CDR2 SVGIG (reference sequence). This CDR3 spans 15 amino acids. Trimming cost V 5 bases and J 0 bases; bases outside gene matches: 8. Regarding this clone: What it recognizes is unknown.

General study points: With later analysis, a missense DCLRE1C variant became linked to TCR beta V- and J-gene trimming. A classifier reportedly called cytomegalovirus status with high sensitivity and specificity. In vitro testing confirmed three CMV-associated chains as specific for CMV antigens.

The sequenced sample was PBMCs. The origin of this receptor is a male donor in good health and CMV-seropositive. The genes are TRBV30 and TRBJ1-1; 8 bases agree with TRBD1. The CDR3 DNA reads TGTGCCTGGTGGGACAGGCCTTACATGAACACTGAAGCTTTCTTT. This translates into CAWWDRPYMNTEAFF.